One sample yielded the 16 T cell receptor beta chains listed below, sequenced in a study of CD8 T cells in ankylosing spondylitis. Study conclusions and caveats: Seemingly distinctive of ankylosing spondylitis blood was a TCR beta motif formed by eight highly homologous variants.

These receptors lack a known antigen. In TCRdb, the 5' RACE reads were re-called with MiXCR into one record per CDR3 protein. The sample consists of approximately 540,000 distinct CDR3 sequences, more than 9.5% of them appearing once. The sequencing sample was made of blood, either unsorted or a sorted T cell fraction (not recorded which). These receptor sequences come from a male donor with ankylosing spondylitis.

The chain recombines TRBV20-1 with TRBJ2-1; possibly TRBD1 for D (5 bases). Looked up from germline, CDR1 is DFQATT and CDR2 is SNEGSKA (reference sequence). V lost 3 bases and J 2 bases, leaving 17 bases between the germline ends. This CDR3 has 16 amino acids. CDR3 sequence: CSASGRGGNPYNEQFF. DNA of the CDR3: TGCAGTGCTAGCGGTAGGGGTGGGAATCCCTACAATGAGCAGTTCTTC.

The rearrangement joins TRBV10-1 to TRBJ2-2; TRBD2 might be the D (5 bases). Trimming shortened V by 0 bases and J by 0 bases, and 11 bases separated the two germline ends. Germline assignment: CDR1 WNHNN and CDR2 SYGVQD (reference sequence). The CDR3 loop spans 17 amino acids. The CDR3 reads CASSESGEPANTGELFF. The CDR3 DNA is TGCGCCAGCAGTGAGTCGGGAGAGCCCGCGAACACCGGGGAGCTGTTTTTT.

This clonotype was observed at least ten times. The V call is TRBV20-1, the J call TRBJ1-1, with D perhaps matching TRBD1 (5 bases). Looked up from germline, CDR1 is DFQATT and CDR2 is SNEGSKA (reference sequence). This CDR3 has 11 residues. CDR3 residues: CRPGGNTEAFF. For the CDR3, the DNA is TGCAGACCCGGGGGGAACACTGAAGCTTTCTTT.

The chain is built from TRBV5-5 and TRBJ2-1; 12 nucleotides match TRBD2. The CDR3 loop spans 17 amino acids. Trimming removed 0 bases from V and 3 bases from J; junction bases left unmatched: 4. The V gene's germline CDR1 is SGHKS and CDR2 YYEKEE (reference sequence). The CDR3 DNA reads as TGTGCCAGCAGCTTGGTGACTAGCGGGAGTCGCTACAATGAGCAGTTCTTC. Translation gives CASSLVTSGSRYNEQFF.

This clonotype has more than one count but fewer than ten. This sequence joins TRBV12-3 or TRBV12-4 and TRBJ1-5, with 8 bases matching TRBD1. The CDR3 consists of 14 residues. J lost 9 bases, V lost 6 bases, and 10 bases had no gene match. CDR3 sequence (DNA): TGTGCCAGCAGGGCGTCAGGGGGCGAGTTGCCCCAGCATTTT. Protein sequence: CASRASGGELPQHF.

The CDR3 protein is CSALPTVNNEQFF. In nucleotides, the CDR3 is TGCAGCGCTCTGCCGACGGTGAACAATGAGCAGTTCTTC. The rearrangement links TRBV29-1 to TRBJ2-1; D unclear. The CDR3 has 13 amino acids. Trimming stripped 7 bases from V and 5 bases from J, with 15 bases between. Germline CDR1 SQVTM, CDR2 ANQGSEA.

This clonotype was detected only a few times. V is TRBV20-1 and J is TRBJ1-2; D not certain. The germline V gene has CDR1 DFQATT and CDR2 SNEGSKA (reference sequence). The CDR3 contains 14 residues. The V and J ends lost 6 bases and 7 bases respectively, with 21 bases between them. CDR3 sequence: CSAPVLEGLVGYTF. The CDR3 DNA sequence: TGCAGTGCCCCAGTTTTGGAGGGTCTGGTTGGCTACACCTTC.

This clonotype was seen a handful of times. J is TRBJ1-1 and V is TRBV5-1; D not certain. The CDR3 consists of 14 residues. Germline loops: CDR1 SGHRS, CDR2 YFSETQ. V dropped 3 bases and J dropped 1 base, with 10 bases sitting between them. The DNA of the CDR3 is TGCGCCAGCAGCTCTCGGACCCAGAACACTGAAGCTTTCTTT. Its protein product is CASSSRTQNTEAFF.

In its sample, this clonotype was seen a few times. This sequence joins TRBV20-1 and TRBJ2-2, with D perhaps being TRBD1 or TRBD2 (5 bases each). This CDR3 spans 16 amino acids. V was pared by 1 base and J by 1 base, with 13 bases between. Germline V gene data show CDR1 as DFQATT and CDR2 as SNEGSKA (reference sequence). In DNA, the CDR3 is TGCAGTGCTAGAGGAGGGGTACGGAGGAACACCGGGGAGCTGTTTTTT. Its protein is CSARGGVRRNTGELFF.

This clonotype was observed at least ten times. The chain joins TRBV7-2 to TRBJ2-1; 10 bases line up with TRBD2. The CDR3 has 18 residues. Germline V gene data show CDR1 as SGHTA and CDR2 as FQGNSA. After removal of 0 bases from V and 8 bases from J, the junction contained 13 bases not matched to a gene. The CDR3 DNA reads as TGTGCCAGCAGCTTAGCCGGGCTAGCGGGAGACACTTGGGATGAGCAGTTCTTC. Translating gives CASSLAGLAGDTWDEQFF.

V usage is TRBV29-1 and J usage is TRBJ1-6; D call uncertain. Trimming removed 2 bases from V and 2 bases from J, with 19 bases in between. Germline V CDR1 and CDR2: SQVTM, ANQGSEA. This CDR3 region has 18 residues. The CDR3 DNA sequence: TGCAGCGTTGAAAACGGCAGGACCGGATCCCCCTATAATTCACCCCTCCACTTT. Translation gives CSVENGRTGSPYNSPLHF.

This clonotype was found a few times. This may come from a read error, since a much larger clone is one base off. The chain joins TRBV9 to TRBJ2-1; D call uncertain. Between the trimmed V and J ends, which lost 0 bases and 0 bases, there was a span of 7 bases. CDR3 length: 15 residues. Germline assignment: CDR1 SGDLS and CDR2 YYNGEE. This CDR3 is CASSVASSSYNEQFF. In nucleotides, the CDR3 is TGTGCCAGCAGCGTAGCCAGCAGCTCCTACAATGAGCAGTTCTTC.

This clonotype appeared a few times. This rearrangement joins TRBV19 to TRBJ2-2; the match to TRBD2 covers 9 bases. The V gene end was trimmed by 10 bases and the J gene end by 4 bases; junction bases not matched to a gene: 7. Per germline, CDR1 LNHDA and CDR2 SQIVND (reference sequence). The CDR3 covers 14 residues. The CDR3 nucleotides are TGTGCCACCCAGCGGGAGGAGGGCACCGGGGAGCTGTTTTTT. It yields the protein CATQREEGTGELFF.

The chain carries TRBV4-1 and TRBJ2-1, with unresolved D. The germline V gene has CDR1 MGHRA and CDR2 YSYEKL. V shed 0 bases and J shed 0 bases, with 9 bases lying between them. The CDR3 sequence is 16 residues long. The CDR3 loop reads CASSQETSYSYNEQFF. CDR3 bases: TGCGCCAGCAGCCAAGAGACGTCCTACTCCTACAATGAGCAGTTCTTC.

This clonotype appeared a few times. The V gene is TRBV7-9, the J gene TRBJ1-1, with a weak D call TRBD1 (6 bases). V dropped 3 bases and J dropped 6 bases, with 17 bases sitting between them. This CDR3 is 15 amino acids long. Germline V lookup: CDR1 SEHNR, CDR2 FQNEAQ (reference sequence). The CDR3 spells CASSFREQGFAEAFF. CDR3 in DNA: TGTGCCAGCAGCTTTCGAGAACAGGGTTTCGCTGAAGCTTTCTTT. Full variable domain (outside the CDR3, taken from reference TRBV7-9 and TRBJ1-1): DTGVSQNPRHKITKRGQNVTFRCDPISEHNRLYWYRQTLGQGPEFLTYFQNEAQLEKSRLLSDRFSAERPKGSFSTLEIQRTEQGDSAMYLCASSFREQGFAEAFFGQGTRLTVV.

Concerning this clonotype: This may be a read error, as it is one base from a much larger clone. The V and J genes are TRBV7-9 and TRBJ2-3; maybe TRBD2 (5 bases). This CDR3 contains 12 residues. Germline CDR1 and CDR2: SEHNR and FQNEAQ (reference sequence). Deletions cut 8 bases from V and 6 bases from J, with 12 bases between. The CDR3 reads CASGPRRDTQYF. The DNA for the CDR3 is TGTGCCAGCGGCCCCCGGAGGGATACGCAGTATTTT. Drawing the rest from reference TRBV7-9 and TRBJ2-3, the complete variable domain is DTGVSQNPRHKITKRGQNVTFRCDPISEHNRLYWYRQTLGQGPEFLTYFQNEAQLEKSRLLSDRFSAERPKGSFSTLEIQRTEQGDSAMYLCASGPRRDTQYFGPGTRLTVL.